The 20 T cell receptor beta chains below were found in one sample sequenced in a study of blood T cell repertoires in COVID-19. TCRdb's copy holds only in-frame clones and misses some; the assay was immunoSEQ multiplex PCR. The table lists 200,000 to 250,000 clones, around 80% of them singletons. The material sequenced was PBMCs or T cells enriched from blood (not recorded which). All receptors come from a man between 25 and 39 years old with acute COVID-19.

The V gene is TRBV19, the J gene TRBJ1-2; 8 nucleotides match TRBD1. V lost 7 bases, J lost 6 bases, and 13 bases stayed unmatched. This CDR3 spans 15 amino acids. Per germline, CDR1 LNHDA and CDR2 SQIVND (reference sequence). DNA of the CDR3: TGTGCCAGTATAACGGAGGGGACAGGCGTTCATGGCTACACCTTC. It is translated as CASITEGTGVHGYTF.

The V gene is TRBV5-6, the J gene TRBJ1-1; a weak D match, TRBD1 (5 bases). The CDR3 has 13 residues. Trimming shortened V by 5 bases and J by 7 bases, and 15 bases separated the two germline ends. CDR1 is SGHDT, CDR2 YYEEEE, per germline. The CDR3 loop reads CASSTGVASEAFF. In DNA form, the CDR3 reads TGTGCCAGCAGTACGGGGGTTGCCAGTGAAGCTTTCTTT. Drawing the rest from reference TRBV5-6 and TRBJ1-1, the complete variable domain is DAGVTQSPTHLIKTRGQQVTLRCSPKSGHDTVSWYQQALGQGPQFIFQYYEEEERQRGNFPDRFSGHQFPNYSSELNVNALLLGDSALYLCASSTGVASEAFFGQGTRLTVV.

Here the CDR3 reads CASTRGSGNTIYF. Here the CDR3 DNA reads TGTGCCAGTACCAGGGGCTCTGGAAACACCATATATTTT. The gene calls are TRBV19 and TRBJ1-3, with D possibly matching TRBD1 (6 bases). The CDR3 has 13 amino acids. Germline V gene data show CDR1 as LNHDA and CDR2 as SQIVND (reference sequence). The ends were cut back, 7 bases at V and 0 bases at J, with 7 bases in the middle.

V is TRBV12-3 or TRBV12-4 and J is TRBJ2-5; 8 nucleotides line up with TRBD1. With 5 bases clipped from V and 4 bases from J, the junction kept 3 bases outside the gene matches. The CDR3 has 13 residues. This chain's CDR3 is CASSVDRVETQYF. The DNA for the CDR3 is TGTGCCAGCAGTGTGGACAGGGTAGAGACCCAGTACTTC.

The CDR3 is CASSRDRIAEAFF. In DNA, the CDR3 is TGTGCCAGTAGTAGGGACAGGATTGCTGAAGCTTTCTTT. The chain links TRBV19 to TRBJ1-1; 8 bases are a match to TRBD1. Trimming at V came to 4 bases and at J to 6 bases, leaving 4 bases not matched to a gene. The CDR3 contains 13 residues. CDR1 LNHDA and CDR2 SQIVND come from the germline V gene (reference sequence).

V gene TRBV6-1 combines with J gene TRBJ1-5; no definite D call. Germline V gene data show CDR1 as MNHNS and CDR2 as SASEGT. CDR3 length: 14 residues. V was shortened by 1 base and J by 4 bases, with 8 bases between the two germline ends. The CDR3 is CASSEVSVNQPQHF. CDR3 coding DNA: TGTGCCAGCAGTGAAGTATCGGTAAATCAGCCCCAGCATTTT.

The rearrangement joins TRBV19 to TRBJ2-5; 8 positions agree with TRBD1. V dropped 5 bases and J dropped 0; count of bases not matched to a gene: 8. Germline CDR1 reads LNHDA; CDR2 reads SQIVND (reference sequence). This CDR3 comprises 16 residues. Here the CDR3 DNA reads TGTGCCAGTAGTGCTGCAGGGGGCTGGTACCAAGAGACCCAGTACTTC. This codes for CASSAAGGWYQETQYF. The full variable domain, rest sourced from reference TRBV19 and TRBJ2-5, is DGGITQSPKYLFRKEGQNVTLSCEQNLNHDAMYWYRQDPGQGLRLIYYSQIVNDFQKGDIAEGYSVSREKKESFPLTVTSAQKNPTAFYLCASSAAGGWYQETQYFGPGTRLLVL.

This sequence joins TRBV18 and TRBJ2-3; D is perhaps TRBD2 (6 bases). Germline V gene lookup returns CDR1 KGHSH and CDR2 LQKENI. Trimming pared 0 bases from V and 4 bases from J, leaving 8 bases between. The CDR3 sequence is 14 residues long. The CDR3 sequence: CASSPPWGADTQYF. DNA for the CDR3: TGTGCCAGCTCACCACCGTGGGGGGCAGATACGCAGTATTTT.

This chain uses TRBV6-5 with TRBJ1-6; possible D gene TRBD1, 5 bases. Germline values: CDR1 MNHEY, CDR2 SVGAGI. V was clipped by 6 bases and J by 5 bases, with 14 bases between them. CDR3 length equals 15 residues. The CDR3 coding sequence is TGTGCCAGCAGGGGACTCCAGTTCGATAATTCACCCCTCCACTTT. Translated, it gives CASRGLQFDNSPLHF.

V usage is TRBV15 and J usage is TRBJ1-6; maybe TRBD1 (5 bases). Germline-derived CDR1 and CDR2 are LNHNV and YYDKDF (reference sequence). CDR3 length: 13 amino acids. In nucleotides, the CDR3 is TGTGCTACCCCAGGCAGGGATAATTCACCCCTCCACTTT. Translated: CATPGRDNSPLHF.

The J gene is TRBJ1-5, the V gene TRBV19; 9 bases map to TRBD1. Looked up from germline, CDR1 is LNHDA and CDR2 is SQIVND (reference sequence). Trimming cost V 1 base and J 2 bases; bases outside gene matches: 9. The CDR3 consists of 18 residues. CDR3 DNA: TGTGCCAGTAGTATAGCGACAGGGGGTCTTCTAGGCAATCAGCCCCAGCATTTT. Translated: CASSIATGGLLGNQPQHF.

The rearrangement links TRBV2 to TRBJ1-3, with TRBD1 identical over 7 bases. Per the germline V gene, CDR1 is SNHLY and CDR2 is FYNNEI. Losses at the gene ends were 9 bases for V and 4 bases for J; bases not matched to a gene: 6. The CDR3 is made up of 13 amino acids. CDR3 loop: CARQGTVGNTIYF. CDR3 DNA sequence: TGTGCCAGACAGGGGACCGTGGGAAACACCATATATTTT.

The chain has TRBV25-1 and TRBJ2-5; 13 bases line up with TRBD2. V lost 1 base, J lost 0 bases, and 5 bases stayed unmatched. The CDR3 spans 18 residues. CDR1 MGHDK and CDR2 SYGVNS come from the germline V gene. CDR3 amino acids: CASSESGLAGAYQETQYF. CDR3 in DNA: TGTGCCAGCAGTGAATCCGGACTAGCGGGGGCATACCAAGAGACCCAGTACTTC.

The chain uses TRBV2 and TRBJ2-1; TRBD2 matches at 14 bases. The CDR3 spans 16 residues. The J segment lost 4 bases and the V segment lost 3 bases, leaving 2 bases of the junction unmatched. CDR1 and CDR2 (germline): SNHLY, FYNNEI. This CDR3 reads CASSEGLAGAYNEQFF. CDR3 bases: TGTGCCAGCAGTGAGGGACTAGCGGGGGCATACAATGAGCAGTTCTTC.

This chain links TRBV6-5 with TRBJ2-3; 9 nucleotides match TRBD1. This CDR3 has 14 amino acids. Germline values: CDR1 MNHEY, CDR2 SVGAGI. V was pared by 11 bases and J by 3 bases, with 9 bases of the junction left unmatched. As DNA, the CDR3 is TGTGCCGCCTACAGGGGGCCGAGGACAGATACGCAGTATTTT. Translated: CAAYRGPRTDTQYF.

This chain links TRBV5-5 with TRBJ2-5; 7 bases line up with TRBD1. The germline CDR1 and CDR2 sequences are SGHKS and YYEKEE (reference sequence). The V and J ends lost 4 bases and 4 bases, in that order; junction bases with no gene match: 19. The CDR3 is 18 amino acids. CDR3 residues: CASSPLLLDRVVAETQYF. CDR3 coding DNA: TGTGCCAGCAGCCCCCTGTTGTTAGACAGGGTGGTGGCAGAGACCCAGTACTTC.

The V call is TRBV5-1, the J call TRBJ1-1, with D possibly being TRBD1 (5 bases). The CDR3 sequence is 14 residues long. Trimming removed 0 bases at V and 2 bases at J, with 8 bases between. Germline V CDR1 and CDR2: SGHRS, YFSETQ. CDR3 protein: CASSLGQSNTEAFF. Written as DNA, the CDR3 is TGCGCCAGCAGCTTGGGACAGTCTAACACTGAAGCTTTCTTT. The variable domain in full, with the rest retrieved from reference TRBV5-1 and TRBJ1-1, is KAGVTQTPRYLIKTRGQQVTLSCSPISGHRSVSWYQQTPGQGLQFLFEYFSETQRNKGNFPGRFSGRQFSNSRSEMNVSTLELGDSALYLCASSLGQSNTEAFFGQGTRLTVV.

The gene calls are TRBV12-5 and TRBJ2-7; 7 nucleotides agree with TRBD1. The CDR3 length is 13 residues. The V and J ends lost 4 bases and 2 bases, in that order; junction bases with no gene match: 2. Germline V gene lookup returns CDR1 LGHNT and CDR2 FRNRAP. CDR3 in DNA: TGTGCTAGTGGTTCCGGGACAGCCTACGAGCAGTACTTC. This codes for CASGSGTAYEQYF.

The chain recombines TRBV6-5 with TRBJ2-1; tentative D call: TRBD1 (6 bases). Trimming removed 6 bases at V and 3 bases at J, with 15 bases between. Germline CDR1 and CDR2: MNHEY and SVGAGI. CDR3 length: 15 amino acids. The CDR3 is CASSVSQGLYNEQFF. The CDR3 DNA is TGTGCCAGCAGCGTATCCCAGGGGCTCTACAATGAGCAGTTCTTC.

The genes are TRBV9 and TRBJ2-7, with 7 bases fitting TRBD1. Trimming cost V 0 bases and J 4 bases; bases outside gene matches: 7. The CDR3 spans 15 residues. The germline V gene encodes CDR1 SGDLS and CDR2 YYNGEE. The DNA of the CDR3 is TGTGCCAGCAGCGTAGGGGCACAGGGGCGTTACGAGCAGTACTTC. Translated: CASSVGAQGRYEQYF.